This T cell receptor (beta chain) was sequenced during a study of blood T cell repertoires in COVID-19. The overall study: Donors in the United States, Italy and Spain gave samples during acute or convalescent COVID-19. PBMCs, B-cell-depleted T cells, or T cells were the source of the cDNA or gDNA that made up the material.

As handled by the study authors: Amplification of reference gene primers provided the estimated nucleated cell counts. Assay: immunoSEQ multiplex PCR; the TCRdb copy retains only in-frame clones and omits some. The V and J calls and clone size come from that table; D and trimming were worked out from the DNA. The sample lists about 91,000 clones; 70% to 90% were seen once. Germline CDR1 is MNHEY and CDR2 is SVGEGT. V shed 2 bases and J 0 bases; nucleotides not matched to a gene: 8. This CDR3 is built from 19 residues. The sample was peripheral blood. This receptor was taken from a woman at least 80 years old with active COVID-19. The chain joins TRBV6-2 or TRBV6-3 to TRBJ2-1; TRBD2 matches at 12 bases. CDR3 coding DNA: TGTGCCAGCAGTTACCCCTCGAGACTAGCGGGAGTCTCCTACAATGAGCAGTTCTTC. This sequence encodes CASSYPSRLAGVSYNEQFF.